This TCR beta chain was identified in a study of blood T cell repertoires in COVID-19. Study-wide context: Samples of COVID-19 (acute and convalescent) were obtained from the United States, Italy and Spain. T cells, B-cell-depleted T cells, or PBMCs supplied cDNA or gDNA.

V shed 1 base and J shed 4 bases, with 5 bases lying between them. This CDR3 has 13 amino acids. Germline V CDR1 and CDR2: SGHAT, FQNNGV. Per the original methods: Amplifying reference gene primers gave estimates of nucleated cell counts. Clones were read by immunoSEQ multiplex PCR, and TCRdb kept only the in-frame ones, dropping some. V, J and clone size were drawn from that table, and D and trimming were deduced from the DNA. The repertoire includes 240,000 or so clones, 75% to 90% of them detected once, and roughly 12% sits in the top ten. This chain connects TRBV11-2 to TRBJ1-5; no definite D call. This TCR derives from a woman aged 55-69 years with active or convalescent COVID-19. What was sequenced was peripheral blood. The CDR3 region has the DNA TGTGCCAGCAGCTTAGTACAGAATCAGCCCCAGCATTTT. Its protein is CASSLVQNQPQHF.